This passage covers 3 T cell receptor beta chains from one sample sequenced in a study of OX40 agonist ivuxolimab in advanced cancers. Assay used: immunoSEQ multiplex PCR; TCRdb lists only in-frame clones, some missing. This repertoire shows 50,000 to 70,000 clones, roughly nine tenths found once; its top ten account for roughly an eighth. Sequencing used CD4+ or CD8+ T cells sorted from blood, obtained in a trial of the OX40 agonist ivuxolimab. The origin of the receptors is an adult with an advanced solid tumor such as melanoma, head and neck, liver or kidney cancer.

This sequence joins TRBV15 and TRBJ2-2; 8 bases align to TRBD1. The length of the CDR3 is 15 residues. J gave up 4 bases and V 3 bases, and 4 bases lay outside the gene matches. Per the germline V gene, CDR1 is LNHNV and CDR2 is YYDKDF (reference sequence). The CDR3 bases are TGTGCCACCAGCAGGGACAGGGAGATCACCGGGGAGCTGTTTTTT. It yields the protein CATSRDREITGELFF.

The CDR3 DNA sequence: TGTGCCAGCAGCTTAACCGCGGGAGTTAGGGAGCAGTACTTC. It is translated as CASSLTAGVREQYF. The chain joins TRBV7-6 to TRBJ2-7, with TRBD2 matching 7 bases. In germline, CDR1 is SGHVS, CDR2 FNYEAQ. Trimming removed 2 bases from V and 7 bases from J; junction bases left unmatched: 8. The CDR3 loop spans 14 amino acids.

The CDR3 protein is CASSLPGQGTTNEKLFF. The DNA of the CDR3 is TGTGCCAGTAGCCTTCCGGGACAGGGAACAACTAATGAAAAACTGTTTTTT. This chain connects TRBV19 to TRBJ1-4; 9 bases match TRBD1. The CDR3 runs 17 residues. Germline CDR1 reads LNHDA; CDR2 reads SQIVND (reference sequence). Germline trimming cut 6 bases from V and 0 bases from J; bases unmatched to any gene: 8.